This TCR beta chain was captured in a study of radiotherapy plus CTLA-4 blockade in lung cancer. Study overall: Objective responses were recorded in 15% to 20% of patients, with disease control recorded in about 30%.

Germline assignment: CDR1 MNHEY and CDR2 SVGAGI. This CDR3 is 14 amino acids long. With 4 bases clipped from V and 8 bases from J, the junction kept 7 bases outside the gene matches. Concerning this clone: What it recognizes is unknown.

TCRdb's table, derived via immunoSEQ multiplex PCR, lists solely in-frame clones and lacks some. The sample includes approximately 50,000 clones, roughly 79% of them seen just once. Each patient with chemo-refractory metastatic non-small-cell lung cancer was treated with focal radiation plus CTLA-4 blockade using ipilimumab. Study-wide results and limits: Per reports, early blood T cell clone dynamics, plus interferon-beta, forecast response most strongly. Subsequent to radiotherapy plus ipilimumab, tumor-derived TCR clones underwent expansion in blood.

Sequences were derived from peripheral blood, sampled from a patient treated with radiotherapy plus ipilimumab. The chain joins TRBV6-5 to TRBJ2-1, with 8 bases matching TRBD2. The TCR comes from a human donor with non-small cell lung cancer whose response to radiotherapy plus ipilimumab could not be evaluated. The CDR3 is CASSSSGGWDEQFF. CDR3 bases: TGTGCCAGCAGTTCCTCGGGGGGGTGGGATGAGCAGTTCTTC.